This is a list of T cell receptor beta chains from one sample in a study of blood T cell repertoires in COVID-19. The protocol was immunoSEQ multiplex PCR, while the TCRdb copy is restricted to in-frame clones and leaves out a portion. The sample contains around 140,000 clones, around 80% of which appear only once. Sequences were obtained from peripheral blood. These receptors came from a woman in her fifties or sixties with acute or convalescent COVID-19. Each CDR3 is given with its conserved first and last residue. Each record gives: J gene, clone size, D gene, V gene, CDR3 DNA, CDR3 protein. The D gene is left open where the match is weak. A row's size may be missing; if present it is once, few, many or a size class.

j_call: TRBJ2-1; clone_size: few; d_call: .; v_call: TRBV10-3; cdr3_nt: TGTGCCATCAGTCTGAGGGATGAGCAGTTCTTC; cdr3_aa: CAISLRDEQFF
j_call: TRBJ1-5; clone_size: .; d_call: .; v_call: TRBV21-1; cdr3_nt: TGTGCCAGCAGCGAAGCACAGGGTAAGGGACCCCCTGGCAATCAGCCCCAGCATTTT; cdr3_aa: CASSEAQGKGPPGNQPQHF
j_call: TRBJ2-1; clone_size: .; d_call: TRBD2; v_call: TRBV9; cdr3_nt: TGTGCCAGCAGCGTAGATAGCGGGAGGGTCTACAATGAGCAGTTCTTC; cdr3_aa: CASSVDSGRVYNEQFF
j_call: TRBJ1-1; clone_size: .; d_call: .; v_call: TRBV28; cdr3_nt: TGTGCCAGCAGTTTAGCAGGGAAAGGAACTGAAGCTTTCTTT; cdr3_aa: CASSLAGKGTEAFF
j_call: TRBJ2-5; clone_size: .; d_call: .; v_call: TRBV7-9; cdr3_nt: TGTGCCAGCAGCTTAGGTGGGCTCCAGGGAACCCAGTACTTC; cdr3_aa: CASSLGGLQGTQYF
j_call: TRBJ2-7; clone_size: .; d_call: .; v_call: TRBV18; cdr3_nt: TGTGCCAGCTCACCAGGGGGCCACGAGCAGTACTTC; cdr3_aa: CASSPGGHEQYF
j_call: TRBJ1-1; clone_size: .; d_call: .; v_call: TRBV29-1; cdr3_nt: TGCAGCGTTGGGCCAGAGAGACTCATGGGGAACACTGAAGCTTTCTTT; cdr3_aa: CSVGPERLMGNTEAFF
j_call: TRBJ2-7; clone_size: once; d_call: .; v_call: TRBV5-1; cdr3_nt: TGCGCCAGCAGCCTTCGGACCAGAGCGGACGAGCAGTACTTC; cdr3_aa: CASSLRTRADEQYF
j_call: TRBJ2-2; clone_size: .; d_call: .; v_call: TRBV28; cdr3_nt: TGTGCCAGCAGTCCGATGACAGACACCGGGGAGCTGTTTTTT; cdr3_aa: CASSPMTDTGELFF
j_call: TRBJ1-2; clone_size: .; d_call: .; v_call: TRBV5-6; cdr3_nt: TGTGCCAGCAGCTTCAGTAACTATGGCTACACCTTC; cdr3_aa: CASSFSNYGYTF
j_call: TRBJ1-6; clone_size: .; d_call: TRBD1; v_call: TRBV27; cdr3_nt: TGTGCCAGCAGTTGGGGACAGGGTCGTTCCTATAATTCACCCCTCCACTTT; cdr3_aa: CASSWGQGRSYNSPLHF
j_call: TRBJ2-2; clone_size: .; d_call: .; v_call: TRBV28; cdr3_nt: TGTGCCAGCAGGGGGCTCTGGAACACCGGGGAGCTGTTTTTT; cdr3_aa: CASRGLWNTGELFF
j_call: TRBJ1-2; clone_size: .; d_call: TRBD1; v_call: TRBV19; cdr3_nt: TGTGCCAGTAGCAGGGACAGAGAAAGCTATGGCTACACCTTC; cdr3_aa: CASSRDRESYGYTF
j_call: TRBJ1-2; clone_size: once; d_call: TRBD1; v_call: TRBV9; cdr3_nt: TGTGCCAGCAGCCTTGGACAGGGGAACTATGGCTACACCTTC; cdr3_aa: CASSLGQGNYGYTF
j_call: TRBJ1-6; clone_size: .; d_call: .; v_call: TRBV14; cdr3_nt: TGTGCCAGCAGCCCGGAGTTCTCGGCACCCCTCCACTTT; cdr3_aa: CASSPEFSAPLHF
j_call: TRBJ1-3; clone_size: few; d_call: TRBD1; v_call: TRBV3-1/TRBV3-2; cdr3_nt: TGTGCCAGCAGCCAAGGGACAGGGTCTGGAAACACCATATATTTT; cdr3_aa: CASSQGTGSGNTIYF
j_call: TRBJ1-6; clone_size: .; d_call: .; v_call: TRBV10-3; cdr3_nt: TGTGCCATCAGTGACCCAGGGGCTTCCAGCTCCTATAATTCACCCCTCCACTTT; cdr3_aa: CAISDPGASSSYNSPLHF
j_call: TRBJ2-7; clone_size: .; d_call: .; v_call: TRBV5-1; cdr3_nt: TGCGCCAGCAGCTTGGAGACTGGCTCCTACGAGCAGTACTTC; cdr3_aa: CASSLETGSYEQYF
j_call: TRBJ2-2; clone_size: .; d_call: .; v_call: TRBV3-1/TRBV3-2; cdr3_nt: TGTGCCAGCAGTAGATCTAGCGCCTCTCCACTTGGGGGGCTGTTTTTT; cdr3_aa: CASSRSSASPLGGLFF
j_call: TRBJ2-2; clone_size: .; d_call: .; v_call: TRBV10-1; cdr3_nt: TGCGCCAGCAGTGAGTGGCGGGGCACCGGGGAGCTGTTTTTT; cdr3_aa: CASSEWRGTGELFF
j_call: TRBJ1-6; clone_size: once; d_call: TRBD1; v_call: TRBV6-5; cdr3_nt: TGTGCCAGCAGTCCGGGACAGGGGGGCTCTACCCCCCTCCACTTT; cdr3_aa: CASSPGQGGSTPLHF
j_call: TRBJ2-7; clone_size: .; d_call: .; v_call: TRBV9; cdr3_nt: TGTGCCAGCAGCGTAGGTCTTGGACAGAACTACGAGCAGTACTTC; cdr3_aa: CASSVGLGQNYEQYF
j_call: TRBJ2-7; clone_size: .; d_call: TRBD2; v_call: TRBV27; cdr3_nt: TGTGCCAGCAGCCCGACTAGCGGACAGACCTACGAGCAGTACTTC; cdr3_aa: CASSPTSGQTYEQYF
j_call: TRBJ1-2; clone_size: .; d_call: .; v_call: TRBV18; cdr3_nt: TGTGCCAGCTCAGCCGTTGAGGGGGCTAACTATGGCTACACCTTC; cdr3_aa: CASSAVEGANYGYTF
j_call: TRBJ2-1; clone_size: .; d_call: .; v_call: TRBV5-1; cdr3_nt: TGCGCCAGCAGCTTGGCCCTCGGGAGTGGAGTAGGTGAGCAGTTCTTC; cdr3_aa: CASSLALGSGVGEQFF
j_call: TRBJ1-2; clone_size: .; d_call: .; v_call: TRBV12-3/TRBV12-4; cdr3_nt: TGTGCCAGCAGTTTTTCCAGGGTAGATGGCTACACCTTC; cdr3_aa: CASSFSRVDGYTF
j_call: TRBJ2-4; clone_size: .; d_call: .; v_call: TRBV20-1; cdr3_nt: TGCAGTGCTACTCGACAGGACATTCAGTACTTC; cdr3_aa: CSATRQDIQYF
j_call: TRBJ2-2; clone_size: .; d_call: .; v_call: TRBV27; cdr3_nt: TGTGCCAGCAAGATCTTAGAGTTCACCGGGGAGCTGTTTTTT; cdr3_aa: CASKILEFTGELFF
j_call: TRBJ2-3; clone_size: .; d_call: TRBD2; v_call: TRBV4-2; cdr3_nt: TGTGCCAGCAGCCAAGTGGGACTAGCGGGAGAGGTGCAGTATTTT; cdr3_aa: CASSQVGLAGEVQYF
j_call: TRBJ2-1; clone_size: .; d_call: TRBD2; v_call: TRBV12-5; cdr3_nt: TGTGCTAGTGGTGGAGGTCTAGCGGGAGAGCCTGAGCAGTTCTTC; cdr3_aa: CASGGGLAGEPEQFF
j_call: TRBJ2-5; clone_size: .; d_call: TRBD1; v_call: TRBV11-2; cdr3_nt: TGTGCCAGCAGCCCCGGACAGGGACGAGAGACCCAGTACTTC; cdr3_aa: CASSPGQGRETQYF
j_call: TRBJ2-7; clone_size: .; d_call: .; v_call: TRBV6-5; cdr3_nt: TGTGCCAGCAGTCCCTCGGGTGGAGGGTCCGAGCAGTACTTC; cdr3_aa: CASSPSGGGSEQYF
j_call: TRBJ2-6; clone_size: .; d_call: TRBD2; v_call: TRBV28; cdr3_nt: TGTGCCAGCAGTTCCCAGACTAGCGGGAGGCCAGGGGCCAACGTCCTGACTTTC; cdr3_aa: CASSSQTSGRPGANVLTF
j_call: TRBJ2-1; clone_size: medium-sized; d_call: .; v_call: TRBV11-2; cdr3_nt: TGTGCCAGCAGCAATACTAGATCATACAATGAGCAGTTCTTC; cdr3_aa: CASSNTRSYNEQFF
j_call: TRBJ2-1; clone_size: .; d_call: TRBD1; v_call: TRBV11-1; cdr3_nt: TGTGCCAGCAGCTCGGACAGGCACAATGAGCAGTTCTTC; cdr3_aa: CASSSDRHNEQFF
j_call: TRBJ1-3; clone_size: .; d_call: .; v_call: TRBV3-1/TRBV3-2; cdr3_nt: TGTGCCAGCAGCCAAGGTCGGTTAGCTGGAAACACCATATATTTT; cdr3_aa: CASSQGRLAGNTIYF
j_call: TRBJ2-3; clone_size: .; d_call: TRBD2; v_call: TRBV5-4; cdr3_nt: TGTGCCAGCAGCGAGGGACTAGCGGGAGGACCGGATACGCAGTATTTT; cdr3_aa: CASSEGLAGGPDTQYF
j_call: TRBJ2-7; clone_size: .; d_call: .; v_call: TRBV11-1; cdr3_nt: TGTGCCAGCAGCGCGGACACCTTTTCCTACGAGCAGTACTTC; cdr3_aa: CASSADTFSYEQYF
j_call: TRBJ1-2; clone_size: .; d_call: .; v_call: TRBV6-1; cdr3_nt: TGTGCCAGCAGTGAAAGGGAGGGCACCTATGGCTACACCTTC; cdr3_aa: CASSEREGTYGYTF
j_call: TRBJ2-7; clone_size: .; d_call: .; v_call: TRBV27; cdr3_nt: TGTGCCAGCAGTTTAGACGGGGGATTCTACGAGCAGTACTTC; cdr3_aa: CASSLDGGFYEQYF
j_call: TRBJ1-2; clone_size: .; d_call: .; v_call: TRBV6-5; cdr3_nt: TGTGCCAGCAGTTACCACCAATCGGGTAACTATGGCTACACCTTC; cdr3_aa: CASSYHQSGNYGYTF
j_call: TRBJ2-7; clone_size: .; d_call: TRBD1; v_call: TRBV5-1; cdr3_nt: TGCGCCAGCAGGACAGGGGGCTACGACGAGCAGTACTTC; cdr3_aa: CASRTGGYDEQYF
j_call: TRBJ1-1; clone_size: .; d_call: .; v_call: TRBV6-5; cdr3_nt: TGTGCCATCCTTAAAAATAGGGGCTGGGGTACTGAAGCTTTCTTT; cdr3_aa: CAILKNRGWGTEAFF
j_call: TRBJ1-5; clone_size: .; d_call: TRBD1; v_call: TRBV6-1; cdr3_nt: TGTGCCAGCAGTGTAGGGACAGGGTCGGGTAGAGGGCCCCAGCATTTT; cdr3_aa: CASSVGTGSGRGPQHF
j_call: TRBJ1-1; clone_size: .; d_call: TRBD1; v_call: TRBV28; cdr3_nt: TGTGCCAGCGGACAAACAGGGGTCGCTTCCACTGAAGCTTTCTTT; cdr3_aa: CASGQTGVASTEAFF
j_call: TRBJ2-6; clone_size: .; d_call: TRBD1; v_call: TRBV10-3; cdr3_nt: TGTGCCATCAGTGAGTCGGTTAGGGGGCTGGACTCTGGGGCCAACGTCCTGACTTTC; cdr3_aa: CAISESVRGLDSGANVLTF